The entry below describes one T cell receptor (beta chain). The clone's antigen remains unknown. No much larger clone exists at a distance of one base, and base qualities are not known. At study entry, adolescents were screened for latent tuberculosis infection using a tuberculin skin test and the QuantiFERON-TB GOLD In-Tube IGRA. Immunosequencing was performed on unsorted cryopreserved PBMC and covered approximately 100,000 T cells per clinical donor on average. Eleven high schools in the Worcester region of the Western Cape, South Africa, served as enrollment sites for adolescents aged 12 to 18 years. About 10 M. tuberculosis-infected adolescents and about 10 uninfected adolescents were selected, with the two groups matched for age and sex. PBMC from adolescents were isolated by density centrifugation from freshly drawn heparinized blood and then cryopreserved. TCR libraries were generated with the immunoSEQ multiplex PCR assay, using TCR-beta and/or TCR-alpha/delta assays for each sample. The amplified TCR libraries were sequenced on the Illumina high-throughput platform. On the study's bioinformatics: Clustering and dimensionality reduction relied on pairwise TCRdist distances among GMM-specific receptors from T cells that were either sorted ex vivo or expanded in vitro. Each clinical repertoire received a mean NN-distance score, defined as the average TCRdist to the nearest 10% of tetramer-positive reference sequences. GEM TCR motif frequency was calculated as the fraction of unique TCRs that matched known GEM sequences in V/J usage and CDR3 length. Linear discriminant analysis with leave-one-out cross-validation, implemented in scikit-learn, was used to classify active tuberculosis. Drawn from immuneACCESS, this table holds only the in-frame rearrangements with V and J called that TCRdb kept. Clones are partly lost; checked studies trace under half to an unresolved V gene and leave the rest unexplained. Clone size and V and J calls were adopted from that table, with D and trimming inferred from the DNA. In all, the sample holds tens of thousands of clones, and approximately 93% of those were seen once. The ten most abundant clones make up approximately 8.2% of the sample.

These data belong to a study of T cells in tuberculosis (dated by TCRdb to the late 2010s). With respect to the entire study: The study combined CD1B tetramers and high-throughput TCR immunosequencing to characterize T cells specific for the mycobacterial lipid antigen glucose monomycolate (GMM). A South African clinical cohort compared IGRA-negative adolescents, IGRA-positive adolescents with latent tuberculosis and adults with active tuberculosis, ten per group. Overall study outcomes, separate from this receptor: Smaller mean NN-distances to GMM-specific TCRs were observed in active tuberculosis TCR-alpha repertoires than in IGRA-negative controls, suggesting clonal expansion of GMM-specific TCRs. Shorter CDR3-alpha lengths in active tuberculosis patients partly drove the smaller NN-distances, and the TCR-beta difference was not statistically significant. An accuracy of approximately 90% (AUROC about 0.9) was reached by a classifier using the diverse GMM-specific repertoire, compared with around 68% accuracy when GEM motif frequencies were used. Clinical samples were chosen by availability of cryopreserved specimens, and active tuberculosis cases were adults while controls were adolescents.

The receptor comes from a donor aged 10 to 29 with latent tuberculosis or without tuberculosis infection. The specimen was PBMCs.

In nucleotide form, the sequence is TGTGCCAGCGGGACAGGGGGCGCGACTAATGAAAAACTGTTTTTT. This encodes CASGTGGATNEKLFF. The rearrangement joined TRBV28 to TRBJ1-4; the junction holds 12 bases that match TRBD1. Including cysteine and phenylalanine, the CDR3 has 15 amino acids. Kept here is only the CDR3 DNA, which spans 45 bases and is read in frame from base 1. Ends trimmed: V by 8 bases, J by 2 bases; bases unmatched to a gene: 3. CDR1 and CDR2 are read off the germline V gene as MDHEN and SYDVKM.